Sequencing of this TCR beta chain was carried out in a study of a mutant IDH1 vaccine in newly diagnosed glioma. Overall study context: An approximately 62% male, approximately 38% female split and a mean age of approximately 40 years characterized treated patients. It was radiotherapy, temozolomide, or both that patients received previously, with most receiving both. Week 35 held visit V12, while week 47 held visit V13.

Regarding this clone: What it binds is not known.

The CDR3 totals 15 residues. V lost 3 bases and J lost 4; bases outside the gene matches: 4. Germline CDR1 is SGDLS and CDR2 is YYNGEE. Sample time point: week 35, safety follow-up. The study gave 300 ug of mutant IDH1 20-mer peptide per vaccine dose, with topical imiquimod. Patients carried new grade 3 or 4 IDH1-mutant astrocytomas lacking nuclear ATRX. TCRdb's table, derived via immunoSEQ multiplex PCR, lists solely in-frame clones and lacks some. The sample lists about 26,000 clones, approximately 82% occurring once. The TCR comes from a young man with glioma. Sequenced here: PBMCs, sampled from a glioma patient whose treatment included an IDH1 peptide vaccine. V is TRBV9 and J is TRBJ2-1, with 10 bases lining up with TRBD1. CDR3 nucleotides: TGTGCCAGCAGCGCCGACAGGGGGCTATACAATGAGCAGTTCTTC. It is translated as CASSADRGLYNEQFF. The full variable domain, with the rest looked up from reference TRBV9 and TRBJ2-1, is DSGVTQTPKHLITATGQRVTLRCSPRSGDLSVYWYQQSLDQGLQFLIQYYNGEERAKGNILERFSAQQFPDLHSELNLSSLELGDSALYFCASSADRGLYNEQFFGPGTRLTVL.